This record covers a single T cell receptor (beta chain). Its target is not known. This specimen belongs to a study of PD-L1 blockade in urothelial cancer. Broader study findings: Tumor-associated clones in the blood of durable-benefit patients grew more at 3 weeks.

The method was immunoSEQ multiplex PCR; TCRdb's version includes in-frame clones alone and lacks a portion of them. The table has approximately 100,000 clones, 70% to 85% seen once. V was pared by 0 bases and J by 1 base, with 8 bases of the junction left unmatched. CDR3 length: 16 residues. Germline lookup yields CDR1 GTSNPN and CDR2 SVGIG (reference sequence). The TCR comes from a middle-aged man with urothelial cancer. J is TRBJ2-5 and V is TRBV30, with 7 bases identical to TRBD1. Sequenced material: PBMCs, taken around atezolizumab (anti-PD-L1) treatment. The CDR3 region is CAWSVKGAFSQETQYF. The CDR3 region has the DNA TGTGCCTGGAGTGTAAAGGGGGCTTTTTCCCAAGAGACCCAGTACTTC.